A selection of T cell receptor beta chains follows, all from one sample in a study of blood T cell repertoires in COVID-19. Sequenced by immunoSEQ multiplex PCR; TCRdb stores in-frame clones only, minus some. Of about 220,000 clones in the sample, more than 75% were seen once. The sample comprised peripheral blood. The receptor source for this set is a woman in her 70s with COVID-19, enrolled during active disease. CDR3s include the opening cysteine and the closing phenylalanine or tryptophan. Fields, in order: clone size, V gene, J gene, D gene, CDR3 DNA, CDR3 protein. A D gene is named only where the DNA matches it firmly. Size is stated for part of the rows, as once, few or many counts, or as a class when the clone is expanded.

>once|TRBV5-1|TRBJ1-2|TRBD1
TGCGCCAGCAGCGCCGGGACAGGATCCTCCGGCTACACCTTC
CASSAGTGSSGYTF
>.|TRBV7-9|TRBJ1-1|TRBD1
TGTGCCAGCAGCTTTGGACAGGGCAGGGCTTTCTTT
CASSFGQGRAFF
>.|TRBV9|TRBJ2-5|.
TGTGCCAGCAGCGAGTTAACAGGGTCAAAGTACTTC
CASSELTGSKYF
>.|TRBV20-1|TRBJ2-7|.
TGCAGTGCTAGCCCGGGAGAGCAGTACTTC
CSASPGEQYF
>.|TRBV5-1|TRBJ2-3|.
TGCGCCAGCAGCTTGGGGGGCAGCGCTAGCACAGATACGCAGTATTTT
CASSLGGSASTDTQYF
>.|TRBV19|TRBJ1-3|.
TGTGCCAGTAGTGCACGGTTCTCTGGAAACACCATATATTTT
CASSARFSGNTIYF
>.|TRBV29-1|TRBJ2-1|.
TGCAGCGTTGAGGAGGGGACAGCATCCTCCTACAATGAGCAGTTCTTC
CSVEEGTASSYNEQFF
>few|TRBV5-1|TRBJ2-3|TRBD2
TGCGCCAGCAGCTTGGAGATAGCGGGAGTGGGAACAGATACGCAGTATTTT
CASSLEIAGVGTDTQYF
>.|TRBV11-2|TRBJ1-4|.
TGTGCCAGCAGCCCCTGGATCAAACGGGGTGAAAAACTGTTTTTT
CASSPWIKRGEKLFF
>.|TRBV14|TRBJ2-3|TRBD2
TGTGCCAGCAGCCAAGAGGCTAGCGGGAACACAGATACGCAGTATTTT
CASSQEASGNTDTQYF
>.|TRBV18|TRBJ1-5|.
TGTGCCAGCTCACCACCGAATCTTGGCAGCAATCAGCCCCAGCATTTT
CASSPPNLGSNQPQHF
>.|TRBV5-1|TRBJ2-1|.
TGCGCCAGCATAAGTAGCGGTACCTACAATGAGCAGTTCTTC
CASISSGTYNEQFF
>.|TRBV6-2/TRBV6-3|TRBJ1-1|.
TGTGCCAGCAGCTTACAAGTGCCTCGAGAAGCTTTCTTT
CASSLQVPREAFF
>.|TRBV5-1|TRBJ1-2|.
TGCGCCAGCAGCTTTCAGGGAACGAAGGGGGATGGCTACACCTTC
CASSFQGTKGDGYTF
>.|TRBV14|TRBJ1-2|.
TGTGCCAGCAGCCAAGAAAACAGGGTCGGTGGCTACACCTTC
CASSQENRVGGYTF
>few|TRBV28|TRBJ1-2|TRBD1
TGTGCCAGCAGTTTTGGGACAGGGGGCGTCTATGGCTACACCTTC
CASSFGTGGVYGYTF
>.|TRBV19|TRBJ2-1|TRBD2
TGTGCCAGTAGTTCCATAGCGGGGCCATACAATGAGCAGTTCTTC
CASSSIAGPYNEQFF
>once|TRBV27|TRBJ2-2|TRBD1
TGTGCCAGCAGTTGGACAGGGGGTAATACCGGGGAGCTGTTTTTT
CASSWTGGNTGELFF
>.|TRBV28|TRBJ2-3|TRBD2
TGTGCCAGCAGTTTAGGAGGGGACTACTCTCAGTATTTT
CASSLGGDYSQYF
>.|TRBV6-7|TRBJ2-1|.
TGTGCCAGCAGTAGCGGGTTAAGCTCCTACAATGAGCAGTTCTTC
CASSSGLSSYNEQFF
>.|TRBV7-7|TRBJ2-1|TRBD2
TGTGCCAGCAGCTTTCAACTAGCGGGCTACAATGAGCAGTTCTTC
CASSFQLAGYNEQFF
>few|TRBV7-8|TRBJ2-3|TRBD2
TGTGCCAGCAGCCGAGGACTAGCGGTTGCGGATACGCAGTATTTT
CASSRGLAVADTQYF
>.|TRBV7-9|TRBJ1-2|TRBD1
TGTGCCAGCAGCTTAGGACCCCAACTCGTGGCAGGGGGCGGCTACACCTTC
CASSLGPQLVAGGGYTF
>.|TRBV2|TRBJ2-2|TRBD2
TGTGCCAGCAGTGGGACTAGCGGGAGGGCCGCGGGGGAGCTGTTTTTT
CASSGTSGRAAGELFF
>few|TRBV28|TRBJ1-1|TRBD1
TGTGCCAGCAGGGGAAGGAACAGGGGTAACACTGAAGCTTTCTTT
CASRGRNRGNTEAFF
>.|TRBV5-4|TRBJ1-6|TRBD1
TGTGCCAGCAGCGTGAACCGGGACAGCCGGCATGCCCTCCACTTT
CASSVNRDSRHALHF
>.|TRBV7-3|TRBJ2-3|TRBD2
TGTGCCAGCAGCTTAAAGCCCCCCGGGACTAGCGGACGCACAGATACGCAGTATTTT
CASSLKPPGTSGRTDTQYF
>.|TRBV18|TRBJ1-2|.
TGTGCCAGCTCGAGGAGCCATGGGGGCTACACCTTC
CASSRSHGGYTF
>.|TRBV6-2/TRBV6-3|TRBJ1-1|.
TGTGCCAGCAGTACGACCATGAGACAGCCGAACACTGAAGCTTTCTTT
CASSTTMRQPNTEAFF
>few|TRBV5-1|TRBJ2-7|TRBD1
TGCGCCAGCAGCTGGGGACAGGGAGGGTACGAGCAGTACTTC
CASSWGQGGYEQYF
>.|TRBV19|TRBJ2-4|.
TGTGCCAGTAGTACCACCGGAGGTCTAGCCAAAAACATTCAGTACTTC
CASSTTGGLAKNIQYF
>many|TRBV6-6|TRBJ2-1|TRBD2
TGTGCCAGCAAGTCTAGCGGGAGGGATGAGCAGTTCTTC
CASKSSGRDEQFF
>.|TRBV10-3|TRBJ2-2|TRBD2
TGTGCCATCAGTAGCGGGAGGGCAAACACCGGGGAGCTGTTTTTT
CAISSGRANTGELFF
>.|TRBV3-1/TRBV3-2|TRBJ1-5|.
TGTGCCAGCGGGTTTGAGGGCAATCAGCCCCAGCATTTT
CASGFEGNQPQHF
>.|TRBV7-8|TRBJ2-2|.
TGTGCCAGCAGCTTACTGAACACCGGGGAGCTGTTTTTT
CASSLLNTGELFF
>.|TRBV7-9|TRBJ1-1|.
TGTGCCAGCAGCTTAGGCTCGGCAGACATGAACACTGAAGCTTTCTTT
CASSLGSADMNTEAFF
>.|TRBV28|TRBJ1-2|.
TGTGCCAGCAGTTTAGGAAAGAGCGGAAGGTATGGCTACACCTTC
CASSLGKSGRYGYTF
>.|TRBV7-3|TRBJ2-1|TRBD2
TGTGCCAGCAGCCCGACTAGCCGGACTAACAATGAGCAGTTCTTC
CASSPTSRTNNEQFF
>once|TRBV5-6|TRBJ2-3|TRBD2
TGTGCCAGCAGCTTGGTAATAGCGGGAGGGACAGGCACAGATACGCAGTATTTT
CASSLVIAGGTGTDTQYF
>.|TRBV6-6|TRBJ2-1|.
TGTGCCAGCAGTCTGTCTGAGGCGGGTTCTAATGAGCAGTTCTTC
CASSLSEAGSNEQFF
>.|TRBV9|TRBJ2-3|TRBD2
TGTGCCAGCAGCGTAGGGACTAGCGGGAGTGATACGCAGTATTTT
CASSVGTSGSDTQYF
>.|TRBV30|TRBJ1-1|.
TGTGCCTGGAGTGGGGGGGGTGAAGCTTTCTTT
CAWSGGGEAFF
>.|TRBV6-6|TRBJ2-7|.
TGTGCCAGCACCCTAAGGTCCAAAGGGGACTACGAGCAGTACTTC
CASTLRSKGDYEQYF
>once|TRBV7-2|TRBJ2-3|TRBD1
TGTGCCAGCAGCAGGACAGGGATCACAGATACGCAGTATTTT
CASSRTGITDTQYF
>.|TRBV3-1/TRBV3-2|TRBJ2-1|.
TGTGCCAGCAGCCAAATTGCGGGACGCAATGAGCAGTTCTTC
CASSQIAGRNEQFF
>.|TRBV7-8|TRBJ2-7|TRBD2
TGTGCCAGCAGCTTAGGGGCGGGAGGGCCCGCCTACGAGCAGTACTTC
CASSLGAGGPAYEQYF
>.|TRBV6-5|TRBJ2-7|.
TGTGCCAGCAGTACTCCGGGATACTCCTACGAGCAGTACTTC
CASSTPGYSYEQYF
>.|TRBV29-1|TRBJ2-7|TRBD2
TGCAGCGTAAGGACTAGCGGGAGCCACGAGCAGTACTTC
CSVRTSGSHEQYF
>.|TRBV10-3|TRBJ1-4|.
TGTGCCATCAGCCCTCTCAGGGGTGAAAAACTGTTTTTT
CAISPLRGEKLFF
>.|TRBV7-7|TRBJ2-2|.
TGTGCCAGCAGCGCGACTAGAGGGAACACCGGGGAGCTGTTTTTT
CASSATRGNTGELFF
>.|TRBV28|TRBJ1-5|.
TGTGCCAGCAGTTCCCCAGGGCTCAGTCAGCCCCAGCATTTT
CASSSPGLSQPQHF
>.|TRBV30|TRBJ2-5|.
TGTGCCTGGAACCTACAGGTGGATGGGACCCAGTACTTC
CAWNLQVDGTQYF